Sequencing of this T cell receptor beta chain was carried out in a study of T cells of healthy individuals. The CDR3 covers 13 residues. Per germline, CDR1 SGHNT and CDR2 YYREEE (reference sequence). The V end lost 2 bases, the J end lost 5 bases, and 10 bases lay between the germline ends. TCRdb reprocessed the 5' RACE reads with MiXCR, giving one entry per CDR3 protein. The table lists 65,000 to 90,000 distinct CDR3 sequences, roughly 5% of them singletons. This clonotype appeared many times. This sequence was found in a female donor in good health. V gene TRBV5-4 combines with J gene TRBJ2-5, with D possibly being TRBD2 (5 bases). The CDR3 sequence: CASSFEGLETQYF. The CDR3 nucleotides are TGTGCCAGCAGCTTTGAGGGCCTGGAGACCCAGTACTTC.